What follows are 21 T cell receptor beta chains derived from one specimen sequenced in a study of T cells in Graves' hyperthyroidism and ophthalmopathy. The source material, RNA transcripts, was used to amplify TCR beta CDR3 regions. First-round RT-PCR with HTBI primers amplified the TCR CDR3 region. TCRdb reanalysed the multiplex PCR reads using MiXCR and keeps one entry per CDR3 protein. The sample lists around 300,000 distinct CDR3 sequences, approximately 13% seen once, with around 25% in the top ten. The sample was blood. Receptor source: a young woman with Graves' hyperthyroidism.

The rearrangement joins TRBV12-3 or TRBV12-4 to TRBJ2-7; 11 positions match TRBD2. There are 14 residues in the CDR3. V shed 6 bases and J 2 bases; nucleotides not matched to a gene: 3. The CDR3 loop is CASRRLAGPYEQYF. CDR3 in DNA: TGTGCCAGCAGGCGACTAGCGGGACCCTACGAGCAGTACTTC.

This clonotype was seen repeatedly, ten times or more. V usage is TRBV5-1 and J usage is TRBJ2-2; no reliable D call. CDR3 length: 12 amino acids. Germline V gene data show CDR1 as SGHRS and CDR2 as YFSETQ. V lost 1 base and J 9 bases, leaving 7 bases between the germline ends. CDR3 amino acids: CASSLSGRELFF. The DNA of the CDR3 is TGCGCCAGCAGCTTGTCCGGGCGGGAGCTGTTTTTT.

This clonotype was detected ten times or more. The chain has TRBV7-6 and TRBJ1-1, with D possibly TRBD1 on 6 matching bases. The ends were cut back, 5 bases at V and 1 base at J, with 14 bases in the middle. The CDR3 has 15 residues. CDR1 is SGHVS, CDR2 FNYEAQ, per germline. The CDR3 sequence is CASSRLQGGNTEAFF. The DNA for the CDR3 is TGTGCCAGCAGCCGCCTACAGGGCGGGAACACTGAAGCTTTCTTT.

The V and J genes are TRBV9 and TRBJ2-1; 12 bases fit TRBD1. The CDR3 covers 16 residues. Trimming at V came to 3 bases and at J to 9 bases, leaving 10 bases not matched to a gene. Germline CDR1 and CDR2: SGDLS and YYNGEE. CDR3 region: CASSAGTGQGAIEQFF. The CDR3 DNA is TGTGCCAGCAGCGCGGGAACGGGACAGGGGGCGATTGAGCAGTTCTTC.

This clonotype occurred many times. The chain joins TRBV12-3 or TRBV12-4 to TRBJ2-1; D uncertain. V lost 6 bases and J lost 4, with 10 bases in between. The CDR3 length is 13 residues. The CDR3 is CASSRVGYNEQFF. The CDR3 DNA follows: TGTGCCAGCAGCCGAGTTGGGTACAATGAGCAGTTCTTC.

CDR3 sequence (DNA): TGTGCCAGCAGACGTAGCCCGACAGGGTTCAATAATGAAAAACTGTTTTTT. It is translated as CASRRSPTGFNNEKLFF. The J gene is TRBJ1-4, the V gene TRBV12-3 or TRBV12-4; 7 bases map to TRBD1. The ends lost 6 bases at V and 4 bases at J; junction bases unmatched: 14. The CDR3 runs 17 residues.

This clonotype was counted only a few times. Here the CDR3 DNA reads TGTGCCAGTAACTACCGGCGGGACGAGACCCAGTACTTC. Translating it yields CASNYRRDETQYF. This chain links TRBV19 with TRBJ2-5, with a possible D match to TRBD2 (6 bases). V was shortened by 7 bases and J by 5 bases, with 14 bases between the two germline ends. Germline-derived CDR1 and CDR2 are LNHDA and SQIVND (reference sequence). The CDR3 has 13 residues. Combining the CDR3 with reference TRBV19 and TRBJ2-5 gives the whole variable domain DGGITQSPKYLFRKEGQNVTLSCEQNLNHDAMYWYRQDPGQGLRLIYYSQIVNDFQKGDIAEGYSVSREKKESFPLTVTSAQKNPTAFYLCASNYRRDETQYFGPGTRLLVL.

This clonotype came up many times. The chain uses TRBV19 and TRBJ1-5; D is ambiguous. Germline CDR1 and CDR2: LNHDA and SQIVND (reference sequence). The CDR3 has 13 residues. V shed 5 bases and J shed 0 bases, with 5 bases lying between them. The CDR3 sequence: CASSQDSNQPQHF. The CDR3 nucleotides are TGTGCCAGTAGTCAGGATAGCAATCAGCCCCAGCATTTT.

The chain joins TRBV20-1 to TRBJ2-1, with a possible D match to TRBD2 (6 bases). The germline CDR1 and CDR2 sequences are DFQATT and SNEGSKA (reference sequence). V was trimmed by 3 bases and J by 6 bases, leaving 12 bases between them. The CDR3 has 13 residues. Here the CDR3 DNA reads TGCAGTGCTAGTTTGGGGGGTGTCAATGAGCAGTTCTTC. Translation: CSASLGGVNEQFF.

The chain employs TRBV14 and TRBJ1-6; D is uncertain. Trimming shortened V by 3 bases and J by 9 bases, and 24 bases separated the two germline ends. The CDR3 contains 18 residues. Germline V gene data show CDR1 as SGHDN and CDR2 as FVKESK. The CDR3 here is CASSHNPSNSLPPSPLHF. For the CDR3, the DNA is TGTGCCAGCAGCCACAATCCCTCCAATAGCCTTCCACCTTCACCCCTCCACTTT.

This clonotype was seen many times. The chain couples TRBV27 to TRBJ2-3; possible D gene TRBD2, 5 bases. Trimming took off 5 bases at V and 1 base at J, with 13 bases between the two ends. CDR1 and CDR2 (germline): MNHEY, SMNVEV (reference sequence). The CDR3 has 15 amino acids. CDR3 loop: CASSLGGWGTDTQYF. The CDR3 DNA is TGTGCCAGCAGTCTCGGAGGTTGGGGCACAGATACGCAGTATTTT.

In this sample, this clonotype turned up many times. This chain joins TRBV7-3 and TRBJ1-5; the D gene is possibly TRBD1 (5 bases). V lost 5 bases to trimming and J lost 7 bases, with 24 bases between them. The V gene's germline CDR1 is SGHTA and CDR2 FQGTGA. The CDR3 has 17 residues. The CDR3 DNA reads as TGTGCCAGCAGCCGGGGGGGGGGTGAAGGGGACGGGCAGCCCCAGCATTTT. It encodes CASSRGGGEGDGQPQHF.

The table lists this clonotype with many counts. This chain links TRBV29-1 with TRBJ2-1, with D perhaps TRBD1 (6 bases). Germline V gene sequence: CDR1 SQVTM, CDR2 ANQGSEA. This CDR3 has 15 amino acids. The ends were cut back, 5 bases at V and 0 bases at J, with 14 bases in the middle. As DNA, the CDR3 is TGCAGCGTTAGGGGAGACAGGAGCTCCTACAATGAGCAGTTCTTC. Its protein is CSVRGDRSSYNEQFF.

There are many counts of this clonotype. The chain uses TRBV11-1 and TRBJ2-3; no definite D call. V dropped 3 bases and J dropped 0 bases, with 10 bases sitting between them. This CDR3 is built from 15 residues. The germline gives CDR1 SGHAT, CDR2 FQDESV (reference sequence). DNA for the CDR3: TGTGCCAGCAGCTTTGACCGGGTTAGCACAGATACGCAGTATTTT. Amino acid sequence: CASSFDRVSTDTQYF.

A word on this clonotype: This could be a read error, since a much larger clone is one nucleotide away. The V gene is TRBV7-9, the J gene TRBJ2-7, with D perhaps TRBD2 (5 bases). Per the germline V gene, CDR1 is SEHNR and CDR2 is FQNEAQ (reference sequence). With 2 bases removed from V and 5 bases from J, the gap between germline ends came to 16 bases. This CDR3 has 15 residues. The CDR3 here is CASSLPRGRRDEQYV. CDR3 sequence (DNA): TGTGCCAGCAGCTTACCCCGCGGGCGCCGGGACGAGCAGTACGTC.

This clonotype was observed at least ten times. The CDR3 coding sequence is TGTGCCAGCAGCTTAGGGGGGATCTACGAGCAGTACTTC. This gives the protein CASSLGGIYEQYF. The chain combines TRBV7-2 with TRBJ2-7, with D perhaps being TRBD1 or TRBD2 (5 bases each). V lost 1 base, J lost 3 bases, and 7 bases lay in between. The CDR3 contains 13 residues. CDR1 and CDR2 (germline): SGHTA, FQGNSA.

The CDR3 here is CASSEPGRTEAFF. CDR3 in DNA: TGCGCCAGCAGTGAGCCCGGACGGACTGAAGCTTTCTTT. This chain links TRBV10-1 with TRBJ1-1; D is uncertain. The germline gives CDR1 WNHNN, CDR2 SYGVQD (reference sequence). This CDR3 region has 13 residues. Trimming removed 2 bases from V and 5 bases from J, with 9 bases in between.

This clonotype was recorded many times. This chain uses TRBV29-1 with TRBJ2-3; D is perhaps TRBD1 (6 bases). The CDR3 loop spans 12 amino acids. Germline values: CDR1 SQVTM, CDR2 ANQGSEA. V was pared by 3 bases and J by 3 bases, with 7 bases between. This CDR3 reads CSVEGATDTQYF. CDR3 coding DNA: TGCAGCGTTGAGGGGGCAACAGATACGCAGTATTTT.

The CDR3 protein is CSARGGITNTGELFF. In nucleotides, the CDR3 is TGCAGTGCCCGGGGGGGTATAACGAACACCGGGGAGCTGTTTTTT. The gene calls are TRBV20-1 and TRBJ2-2; 8 bases fit TRBD2. Germline V lookup: CDR1 DFQATT, CDR2 SNEGSKA (reference sequence). The CDR3 loop spans 15 amino acids. The junction had 6 bases not matched to a gene; V was cut back by 6 bases and J by 0 bases.

The genes are TRBV28 and TRBJ1-6, with TRBD1 matching 7 bases. CDR1 is MDHEN, CDR2 SYDVKM, per germline. V gave up 3 bases and J gave up 7 bases; unmatched junction bases: 9. This CDR3 has 16 residues. The CDR3 DNA sequence: TGTGCCAGCAGTTTTGCTGGAGACAGGGCCAATTCACCCCTCCACTTT. Its protein is CASSFAGDRANSPLHF.

This clonotype has only a few counts. The chain's CDR3 is CASSQAGALLTYEQYF. The DNA for the CDR3 is TGTGCCAGCAGCCAAGCGGGGGCGCTTCTTACATACGAGCAGTACTTC. The J gene is TRBJ2-7, the V gene TRBV3-1; perhaps D is TRBD1 or TRBD2 (6 bases each). V shed 1 base and J shed 4 bases, with 17 bases lying between them. The germline V gene encodes CDR1 LGHDT and CDR2 YNNKEL (reference sequence). There are 16 residues in the CDR3.